This TCR beta chain was documented in a study of blood T cell repertoires in COVID-19. About the study: Donors in the United States, Italy and Spain gave samples during acute or convalescent COVID-19. In each case, the material was cDNA or gDNA derived from T cells, B-cell-depleted T cells, or PBMCs.

Authors' data handling: Reference gene primer amplification in the assay estimated nucleated cell counts. Libraries were prepared by immunoSEQ multiplex PCR; TCRdb keeps only in-frame clonotypes and omits some of them. V, J and clone size were drawn from that table, and D and trimming were deduced from the DNA. This table holds about 98,000 clones, roughly 80% found once. J lost 4 bases, V lost 8 bases, and 7 bases had no gene match. This CDR3 is built from 14 residues. Germline V gene sequence: CDR1 SNHLY, CDR2 FYNNEI. What was sequenced was peripheral blood. The receptor was derived from an elderly woman with acute or convalescent COVID-19. The chain is built from TRBV2 and TRBJ2-2; 7 positions match TRBD2. The CDR3 bases are TGTGCCAGCGCCGGATGGGGGGGCACCGGGGAGCTGTTTTTT. Protein sequence: CASAGWGGTGELFF.